The 18 T cell receptor beta chains below all came from one sample that was sequenced in a study of glioma-infiltrating T cells. Using RNA template, CDR3s of TCR alpha and beta were amplified with iRepertoire arm-PCR. TCRdb re-called the multiplex PCR reads with MiXCR, one entry per CDR3 protein. The table has more than 95,000 distinct CDR3 sequences, around 29% seen once; the top ten hold 40% to 55%. The sequencing input was glioma tissue, nonneoplastic brain tissue, or PBMCs (not recorded which). The receptors come from a human donor with low-grade glioma or glioblastoma, undergoing nonglioma brain surgery, or in good health (not recorded which).

This clonotype was observed at least ten times. The rearrangement uses TRBV4-3 and TRBJ2-1; 7 nucleotides match TRBD2. The germline CDR1 and CDR2 sequences are LGHNA and YSLEER. CDR3 size: 15 residues. V dropped 0 bases and J dropped 3; count of bases not matched to a gene: 2. The DNA of the CDR3 is TGCGCCAGCAGCCAAGATGGACTAGGCTACAATGAGCAGTTCTTC. Protein: CASSQDGLGYNEQFF.

This clonotype was detected many times. The rearrangement links TRBV27 to TRBJ2-7, with 7 bases matching TRBD1. This CDR3 has 14 residues. Germline assignment: CDR1 MNHEY and CDR2 SMNVEV (reference sequence). Germline trimming cut 6 bases from V and 4 bases from J; bases unmatched to any gene: 9. The CDR3 is CASRTGTAAYEQYF. The CDR3 nucleotides read TGTGCCAGCAGAACCGGGACAGCTGCTTACGAGCAGTACTTC.

This clonotype was seen at least ten times. The rearrangement joins TRBV11-3 to TRBJ2-3, with no clear D. The CDR3 contains 15 residues. CDR1 and CDR2 from the germline V gene are SGHNT and YENEEA. The V end lost 0 bases, the J end lost 2 bases, and 9 bases lay between the germline ends. CDR3 loop: CASSLDRSNTDTQYF. In DNA form, the CDR3 reads TGTGCCAGCAGCTTAGATCGTAGCAACACAGATACGCAGTATTTT.

The rearrangement links TRBV2 to TRBJ1-5; a possible D gene is TRBD1 (5 bases). CDR3 length: 12 residues. CDR1 and CDR2 (germline): SNHLY, FYNNEI. Trimming pared 8 bases from V and 7 bases from J, leaving 12 bases between. In DNA form, the CDR3 reads TGTGCCAGCCGAGGGGAGAACCAGCCCCAGCATTTT. As protein: CASRGENQPQHF.

As regards this clonotype: A much bigger clone sits one base away, suggesting this may be a read error. In DNA, the CDR3 is TGTGCCAGCAGTTTTCCCGGACAGTCGAACACTGAAGCTTTCTTT. Translation: CASSFPGQSNTEAFF. V and J are TRBV12-3 or TRBV12-4 and TRBJ1-1; possibly TRBD1 for D (6 bases). CDR3 length: 15 residues. The V end was cut by 3 bases, the J end by 1 base, with 12 bases between.

As for this clonotype: A much bigger clone sits one base away, suggesting this may be a read error. The chain couples TRBV6-4 to TRBJ1-1, with unresolved D. Per the germline V gene, CDR1 is MRHNA and CDR2 is SNTAGT. The CDR3 consists of 14 residues. V lost 4 bases and J lost 0, with 9 bases in between. CDR3 bases: TGTGCCAGCAGTGGCTCCGGTATGAACACTGAAGCTTTCTTT. Its translation: CASSGSGMNTEAFF.

The genes are TRBV4-1 and TRBJ1-4, with no clear D. The length of the CDR3 is 14 residues. In germline, CDR1 is MGHRA, CDR2 YSYEKL. V dropped 2 bases and J dropped 0 bases, with 4 bases sitting between them. This chain's CDR3 is CASSQTATNEKLFF. In nucleotides, the CDR3 is TGCGCCAGCAGCCAAACTGCAACTAATGAAAAACTGTTTTTT.

This clonotype was counted a few times. V gene TRBV19 combines with J gene TRBJ2-5, with D possibly TRBD2 on 5 matching bases. Germline V gives CDR1 LNHDA, CDR2 SQIVND (reference sequence). This CDR3 spans 11 amino acids. Trimming took off 3 bases at V and 9 bases at J, with 8 bases between the two ends. CDR3 in DNA: TGTGCCAGTAGTATGGAGGAGCCCCAGTACTTC. This gives the protein CASSMEEPQYF. The full variable domain, in which reference TRBV19 and TRBJ2-5 provide the parts outside the CDR3, is DGGITQSPKYLFRKEGQNVTLSCEQNLNHDAMYWYRQDPGQGLRLIYYSQIVNDFQKGDIAEGYSVSREKKESFPLTVTSAQKNPTAFYLCASSMEEPQYFGPGTRLLVL.

With respect to this clonotype: Being one base from a much bigger clone, this may be a read error. V gene TRBV7-2 combines with J gene TRBJ2-1; a weak D match, TRBD1 (6 bases). Germline-derived CDR1 and CDR2 are SGHTA and FQGNSA. This CDR3 has 13 amino acids. With 2 bases removed from V and 12 bases from J, the gap between germline ends came to 14 bases. The CDR3 coding sequence is TGTGCCAGCAGCTTACCAGGGGCATCAGTGCAGTTCTTC. As protein: CASSLPGASVQFF.

Turning to this clonotype: One base away lies a much larger clone, so this may be a sequencing read error. The V call is TRBV6-1, the J call TRBJ1-3, with D hard to call. Deletions cut 7 bases from V and 0 bases from J, with 19 bases between. Germline assignment: CDR1 MNHNS and CDR2 SASEGT. The CDR3 is made up of 17 amino acids. CDR3 nucleotide sequence: TGTGCCAGCACCTCAGTCGGGAGACATCTCTCTGGAAACACCATATATTTT. Translated: CASTSVGRHLSGNTIYF.

This clonotype appeared once. The chain couples TRBV7-2 to TRBJ2-5, with D perhaps TRBD1 (5 bases). V was trimmed by 1 base and J by 1 base, leaving 10 bases between them. This CDR3 is 15 amino acids long. CDR1 is SGHTA and CDR2 is FQGNSA in the germline V gene. Written as DNA, the CDR3 is TGTACCAGCAGCTTAGTGTTCGACAGCCAAGAGACCCAGTACTTC. Amino acid sequence: CTSSLVFDSQETQYF.

The rearrangement joins TRBV14 to TRBJ1-1; D is perhaps TRBD1 (6 bases). V was cut by 5 bases and J by 3 bases, with 13 bases left in between. The CDR3 sequence is 14 residues long. The germline gives CDR1 SGHDN, CDR2 FVKESK. The CDR3 loop is CASSGTPGDTEAFF. The CDR3 nucleotides are TGTGCCAGCAGCGGGACTCCAGGGGACACTGAAGCTTTCTTT.

The sample holds many counts of this clonotype. The chain combines TRBV28 with TRBJ1-3; no firm D call. CDR3 size: 13 residues. V shed 3 bases and J shed 5 bases, with 8 bases lying between them. CDR1 and CDR2 from the germline V gene are MDHEN and SYDVKM. This chain's CDR3 is CASSLDSRNTIYF. DNA of the CDR3: TGTGCCAGCAGTTTGGACTCCCGAAACACCATATATTTT.

About this clonotype: A read error may be the cause here, since a much bigger clone is one base away. The chain employs TRBV28 and TRBJ2-7; unclear D gene. This CDR3 has 11 amino acids. The germline V gene has CDR1 MDHEN and CDR2 SYDVKM. The V end lost 1 base, the J end lost 5 bases, and 3 bases lay between the germline ends. The CDR3 bases are TGTGCCAGCAGTTTATTGAACGAGCAGTACTTC. Its translation is CASSLLNEQYF.

This clonotype was observed many times. The rearrangement uses TRBV27 and TRBJ1-2; TRBD1 is a possible D gene (5 bases). Looked up from germline, CDR1 is MNHEY and CDR2 is SMNVEV (reference sequence). The V gene lost 2 bases and the J gene lost 2 bases, with 9 bases spanning the gap. This CDR3 has 14 amino acids. The CDR3 is CASSLGPGNYGYTF. The CDR3 DNA follows: TGTGCCAGCAGTTTAGGGCCAGGGAACTATGGCTACACCTTC.

V usage is TRBV30 and J usage is TRBJ2-2, with D unclear. The CDR3 is 13 amino acids. Germline assignment: CDR1 GTSNPN and CDR2 SVGIG (reference sequence). V lost 0 bases and J lost 4, with 6 bases in between. The CDR3 region is CAWSVQSTGELFF. The CDR3 DNA follows: TGTGCCTGGAGTGTACAGTCCACCGGGGAGCTGTTTTTT.

This clonotype was picked up a small number of times. The CDR3 protein is CASSPTRLAGRGSNNEQFF. The DNA for the CDR3 is TGTGCCAGCAGCCCAACTAGACTAGCGGGGAGAGGTTCAAACAATGAGCAGTTCTTC. The chain links TRBV14 to TRBJ2-1, with 11 bases aligning to TRBD2. The CDR3 is 19 residues long. CDR1 SGHDN and CDR2 FVKESK come from the germline V gene. V lost 4 bases and J lost 5; bases outside the gene matches: 16.

As to this clonotype: A clone one base away is much larger, so this may be a read error. The rearrangement joins TRBV28 to TRBJ1-2; D may be TRBD1 (6 bases). The CDR3 contains 14 residues. Germline V lookup: CDR1 MDHEN, CDR2 SYDVKM. Trimming removed 6 bases at V and 3 bases at J, with 14 bases between. CDR3 sequence reads: CASRDRRGYYGYTF. CDR3 coding DNA: TGTGCCAGCAGGGACCGCAGGGGCTACTATGGCTACACCTTC.